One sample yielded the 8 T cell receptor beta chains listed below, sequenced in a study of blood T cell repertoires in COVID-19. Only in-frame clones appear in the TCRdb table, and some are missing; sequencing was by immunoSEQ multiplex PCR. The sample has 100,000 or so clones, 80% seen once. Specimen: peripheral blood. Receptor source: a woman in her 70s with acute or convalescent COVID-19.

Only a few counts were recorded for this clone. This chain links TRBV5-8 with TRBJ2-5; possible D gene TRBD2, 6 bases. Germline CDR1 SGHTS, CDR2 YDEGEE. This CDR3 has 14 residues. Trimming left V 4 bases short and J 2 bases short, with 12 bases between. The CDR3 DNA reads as TGTGCCAGCAGCCCATCGGGGGTACAAGAGACCCAGTACTTC. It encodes CASSPSGVQETQYF.

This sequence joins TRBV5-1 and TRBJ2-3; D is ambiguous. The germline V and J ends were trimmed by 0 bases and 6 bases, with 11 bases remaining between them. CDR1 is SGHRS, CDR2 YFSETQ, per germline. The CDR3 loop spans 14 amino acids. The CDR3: CASSLDAEEDTQYF. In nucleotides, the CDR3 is TGCGCCAGCAGCTTGGACGCCGAGGAGGATACGCAGTATTTT.

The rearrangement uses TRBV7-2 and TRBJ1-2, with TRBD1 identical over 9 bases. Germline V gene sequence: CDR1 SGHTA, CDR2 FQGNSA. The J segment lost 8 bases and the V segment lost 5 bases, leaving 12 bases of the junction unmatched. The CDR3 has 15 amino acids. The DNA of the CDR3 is TGTGCCAGCAGCCGTTTGACAGGGGGAGTGGGGGGCTACACCTTC. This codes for CASSRLTGGVGGYTF.

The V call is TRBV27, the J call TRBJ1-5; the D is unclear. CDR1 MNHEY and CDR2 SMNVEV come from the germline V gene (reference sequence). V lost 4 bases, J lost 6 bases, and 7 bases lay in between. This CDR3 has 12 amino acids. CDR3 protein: CASSYPSQPQHF. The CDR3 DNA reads TGTGCCAGCAGTTACCCTAGTCAGCCCCAGCATTTT.

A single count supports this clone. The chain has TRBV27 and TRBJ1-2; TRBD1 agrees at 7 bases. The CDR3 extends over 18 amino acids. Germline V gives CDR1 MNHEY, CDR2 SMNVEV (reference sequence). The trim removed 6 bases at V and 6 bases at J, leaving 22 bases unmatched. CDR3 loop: CASSPVTLLTQGNNGYTF. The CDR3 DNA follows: TGTGCCAGCAGCCCCGTCACCCTTTTAACACAGGGGAATAATGGCTACACCTTC.

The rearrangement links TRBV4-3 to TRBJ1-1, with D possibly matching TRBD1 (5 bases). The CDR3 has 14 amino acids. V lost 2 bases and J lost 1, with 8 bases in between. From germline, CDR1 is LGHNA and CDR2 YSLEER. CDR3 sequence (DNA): TGCGCCAGCAGCCAACTCGACAGGAACACTGAAGCTTTCTTT. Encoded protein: CASSQLDRNTEAFF.

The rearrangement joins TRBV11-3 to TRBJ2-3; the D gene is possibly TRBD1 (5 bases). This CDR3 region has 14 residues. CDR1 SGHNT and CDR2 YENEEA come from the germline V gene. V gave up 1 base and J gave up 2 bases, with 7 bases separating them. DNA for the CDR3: TGTGCCAGCAGCTTAGGGGGCGTCACAGATACGCAGTATTTT. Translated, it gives CASSLGGVTDTQYF.

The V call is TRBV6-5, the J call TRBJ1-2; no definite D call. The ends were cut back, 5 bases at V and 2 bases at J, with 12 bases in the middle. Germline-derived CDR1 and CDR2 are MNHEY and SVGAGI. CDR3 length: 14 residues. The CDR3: CASSQREPNYGYTF. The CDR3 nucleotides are TGTGCCAGCAGTCAAAGAGAACCAAACTATGGCTACACCTTC.